The 12 T cell receptor beta chains in this list originate from one sample, sequenced in a study of T cells after yellow fever vaccination. A single record per CDR3 protein comes from TCRdb applying MiXCR to the 5' RACE reads. The table records about 630,000 distinct CDR3 sequences, about 12% of them present only once. This material consisted of PBMCs, taken on the day of the yellow fever booster vaccination. Receptor source: a man younger than 45 who received the YFV17D yellow fever vaccine.

V is TRBV7-2 and J is TRBJ2-1, with D perhaps matching TRBD2 (6 bases). Deletions cut 2 bases from V and 13 bases from J, with 15 bases between. This CDR3 is built from 13 residues. Germline CDR1 and CDR2: SGHTA and FQGNSA. The CDR3 sequence is CASSLSPSDSQFF. The CDR3, as DNA: TGTGCCAGCAGCTTATCCCCTAGCGACTCACAGTTCTTC.

V and J are TRBV6-1 and TRBJ1-4, with D possibly being TRBD1 (5 bases). Germline V gene sequence: CDR1 MNHNS, CDR2 SASEGT. V was shortened by 8 bases and J by 6 bases, with 16 bases between the two germline ends. This CDR3 spans 14 amino acids. The CDR3 loop reads CASASTWGYEKLFF. The CDR3 nucleotides read TGTGCCAGCGCTTCCACCTGGGGGTATGAAAAACTGTTTTTT.

The V and J genes are TRBV7-2 and TRBJ2-3; 7 positions agree with TRBD2. The CDR3 covers 17 residues. The junction had 15 bases not matched to a gene; V was cut back by 1 base and J by 8 bases. Germline V lookup: CDR1 SGHTA, CDR2 FQGNSA. CDR3 amino acids: CASSLGSGGAGLGTQYF. In nucleotides, the CDR3 is TGTGCCAGCAGCTTAGGCTCGGGGGGAGCGGGGCTTGGTACGCAGTATTTT.

This clonotype was seen a handful of times. V is TRBV4-3 and J is TRBJ2-1; 11 bases agree with TRBD2. Trimming removed 0 bases from V and 6 bases from J; junction bases left unmatched: 4. There are 16 residues in the CDR3. Germline V gene lookup returns CDR1 LGHNA and CDR2 YSLEER. CDR3 DNA sequence: TGCGCCAGCAGCCAAGATCCAACTAGCGGGAGCAATGAGCAGTTCTTC. This gives the protein CASSQDPTSGSNEQFF.

The chain couples TRBV6-1 to TRBJ2-7; D may correspond to TRBD1 or TRBD2 (6 bases each). The CDR3 runs to 14 residues. The V gene's germline CDR1 is MNHNS and CDR2 SASEGT. V dropped 6 bases and J dropped 3 bases, with 15 bases sitting between them. CDR3 nucleotides: TGTGCCAGCAGCTCCGGAGGGGGGCACTACGAGCAGTACTTC. Translating gives CASSSGGGHYEQYF.

This clonotype was counted only a few times. This chain uses TRBV20-1 with TRBJ2-1; weak D call: TRBD1 (6 bases). CDR3 size: 17 residues. From germline, CDR1 is DFQATT and CDR2 SNEGSKA (reference sequence). V was cut by 3 bases and J by 4 bases, with 22 bases left in between. The CDR3 loop is CSARGPGRGSLYNEQFF. The DNA for the CDR3 is TGCAGTGCTAGGGGCCCCGGAAGGGGGAGCTTGTACAATGAGCAGTTCTTC.

This clonotype was counted between two and nine times. The chain recombines TRBV19 with TRBJ2-7; tentatively, D is TRBD1 (6 bases). Trimming took off 2 bases at V and 7 bases at J, with 12 bases between the two ends. Germline-derived CDR1 and CDR2 are LNHDA and SQIVND (reference sequence). This CDR3 spans 13 amino acids. The CDR3 region has the DNA TGTGCCAGTAGTATATTGGGGGCGGAGGAGCAGTACTTC. Protein sequence: CASSILGAEEQYF.

This clonotype turned up a few times. This chain joins TRBV24-1 and TRBJ2-7, with TRBD1 as a possible D gene (5 bases). With 9 bases removed from V and 5 bases from J, the gap between germline ends came to 16 bases. This CDR3 contains 13 residues. From germline, CDR1 is KGHDR and CDR2 SFDVKD. CDR3 in amino acids: CATQPAGFHEQYF. The CDR3 DNA reads TGTGCCACCCAGCCTGCAGGGTTCCACGAGCAGTACTTC.

In this sample, this clonotype turned up a few times. V usage is TRBV6-5 and J usage is TRBJ2-1; D is unclear. CDR3 size: 17 residues. The V end lost 0 bases, the J end lost 0 bases, and 12 bases lay between the germline ends. Looked up from germline, CDR1 is MNHEY and CDR2 is SVGAGI. This CDR3 reads CASSYSYRVSSYNEQFF. CDR3 sequence (DNA): TGTGCCAGCAGTTACTCGTATCGGGTGAGCTCCTACAATGAGCAGTTCTTC.

The gene calls are TRBV10-2 and TRBJ2-7; 12 positions match TRBD1. The CDR3 loop spans 15 amino acids. Germline assignment: CDR1 WSHSY and CDR2 SAAADI. The V gene end was trimmed by 6 bases and the J gene end by 4 bases; junction bases not matched to a gene: 7. The CDR3 DNA follows: TGCGCCAGCAGAGAGGGACAGGGGGCCGGATACGAGCAGTACTTC. It encodes CASREGQGAGYEQYF.

This clonotype was observed a handful of times. V is TRBV20-1 and J is TRBJ2-1; maybe TRBD1 (5 bases). Germline V gene lookup returns CDR1 DFQATT and CDR2 SNEGSKA (reference sequence). The CDR3 contains 10 residues. The ends were cut back, 5 bases at V and 6 bases at J, with 5 bases in the middle. CDR3 protein: CSAGANEQFF. CDR3 DNA: TGCAGTGCTGGGGCCAATGAGCAGTTCTTC.

V and J are TRBV7-9 and TRBJ2-1; no definite D call. The germline CDR1 and CDR2 sequences are SEHNR and FQNEAQ (reference sequence). The CDR3 is 14 amino acids. Trimming stripped 2 bases from V and 8 bases from J, with 13 bases between. In DNA form, the CDR3 reads TGTGCCAGCAGCTTACGCGGAGTCGCCGATGAGCAGTTCTTC. Its translation: CASSLRGVADEQFF. Using reference TRBV7-9 and TRBJ2-1 for the parts outside the CDR3, the full variable domain is DTGVSQNPRHKITKRGQNVTFRCDPISEHNRLYWYRQTLGQGPEFLTYFQNEAQLEKSRLLSDRFSAERPKGSFSTLEIQRTEQGDSAMYLCASSLRGVADEQFFGPGTRLTVL.